Given below is one TCR beta chain in context. Its specificity is not known. This CDR3 is 16 amino acids long. The junction had 13 bases not matched to a gene; V was cut back by 3 bases and J by 4 bases. CDR1 SGHDT and CDR2 YYEEEE come from the germline V gene. This specimen comes from a study of cytomegalovirus exposure and HLA in healthy donors. Across the study: Most genotyped donors, roughly 83% of 300 to 400, had Caucasian-associated genetic ancestry. Study-wide findings and caveats: The majority of CMV-associated TCR beta chains were reported as apparently HLA-restricted in a later analysis.

The PCR had 60 Vbeta and 13 Jbeta primers. Sequenced by immunoSEQ multiplex PCR; TCRdb stores in-frame clones only, minus some. Among under 250,000 clones listed, just under 80% were seen once. The J gene is TRBJ2-7, the V gene TRBV5-6; 7 bases match TRBD2. The sequenced sample was PBMCs. The sequence came from a boy between 10 and 17 years old in good health and CMV-seronegative. The CDR3 reads CASSSAGGGESYEQYF. DNA of the CDR3: TGTGCCAGCAGCTCCGCGGGTGGGGGGGAATCTTACGAGCAGTACTTC.